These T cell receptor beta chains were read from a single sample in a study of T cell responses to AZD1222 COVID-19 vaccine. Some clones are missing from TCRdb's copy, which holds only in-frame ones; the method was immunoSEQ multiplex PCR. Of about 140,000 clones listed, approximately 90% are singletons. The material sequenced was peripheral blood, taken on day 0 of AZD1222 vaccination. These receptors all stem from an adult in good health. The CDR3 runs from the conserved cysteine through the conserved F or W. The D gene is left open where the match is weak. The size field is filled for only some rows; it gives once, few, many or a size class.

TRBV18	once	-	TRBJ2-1	TGTGCCAGCTCACCACGCTCTCGGCAAGTATACAATGAGCAGTTCTTC	CASSPRSRQVYNEQFF
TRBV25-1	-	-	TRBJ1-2	TGTGCCAGCATGAGGGGGGCGGGCTATGGCTACACCTTC	CASMRGAGYGYTF
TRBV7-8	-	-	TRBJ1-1	TGTGCCAGCAGCTTCCTAGGGGCCAAAAACACTGAAGCTTTCTTT	CASSFLGAKNTEAFF
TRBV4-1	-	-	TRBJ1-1	TGCGCCAGCAGCCACCGGACACGGCTGGATGAAGCTTTCTTT	CASSHRTRLDEAFF
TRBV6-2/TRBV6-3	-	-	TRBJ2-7	TGTGCCAGCAGTTTCTCACCCTACGAGCAGTACTTC	CASSFSPYEQYF
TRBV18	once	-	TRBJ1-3	TGTGCCAGCTCATCACAAGTATTGGACTCTGGAAACACCATATATTTT	CASSSQVLDSGNTIYF
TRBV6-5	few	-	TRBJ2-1	TGTGCCAGCAGGACAGGTTACAATGAGCAGTTCTTC	CASRTGYNEQFF
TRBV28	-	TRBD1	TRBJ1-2	TGTGCCAGCCGAAGTCCGGCCAGGGGGTTCCCTCTGTCTAACTATGGCTACACCTTC	CASRSPARGFPLSNYGYTF
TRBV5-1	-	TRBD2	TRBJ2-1	TGCGCCAGCAGCGGGACTAGCGGGATTTCCCGCGAGCAGTTCTTC	CASSGTSGISREQFF
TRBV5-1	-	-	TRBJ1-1	TGCGCCAGCAGCTTGGGGCCGAACACTGAAGCTTTCTTT	CASSLGPNTEAFF
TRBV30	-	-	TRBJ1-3	TGTGCCGGGACCGGGACCAAAAACACCATATATTTT	CAGTGTKNTIYF
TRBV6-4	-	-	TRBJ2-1	TGTGCCAGCAGTGTGAACGGGTGGGGGAGCTCCTACAATGAGCAGTTCTTC	CASSVNGWGSSYNEQFF
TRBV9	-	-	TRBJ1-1	TGTGCCAGCAGCGTAGCAGGGGCATGGGAGGAAGCTTTCTTT	CASSVAGAWEEAFF
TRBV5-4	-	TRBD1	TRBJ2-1	TGTGCCAGCAGCCACAGGGGAGTCTCCTACAATGAGCAGTTCTTC	CASSHRGVSYNEQFF
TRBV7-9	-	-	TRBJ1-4	TGTGCCAGCAGCTTAGATCCAGCTTATAATGAAAAACTGTTTTTT	CASSLDPAYNEKLFF
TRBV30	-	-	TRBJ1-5	TGTGCCTGGGCTCGGGCAGGGTCGGGCAATCAGCCCCAGCATTTT	CAWARAGSGNQPQHF
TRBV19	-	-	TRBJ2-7	TGTGCCAGTAGTACTGGGGGGCCGTCTTACGAGCAGTACTTC	CASSTGGPSYEQYF
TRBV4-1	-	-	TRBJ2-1	TGCGCCAGCAGCCAGCTCTACAAAAATAGCTCCTACAATGAGCAGTTCTTC	CASSQLYKNSSYNEQFF
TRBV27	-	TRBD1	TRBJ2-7	TGTGCCAGCAGTTTAAAACCCCCGACAGGGGTAAAGGCCTACGAGCAGTACTTC	CASSLKPPTGVKAYEQYF
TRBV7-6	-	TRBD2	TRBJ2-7	TGTGCCAGCAGCTTAGGTGAACTAGCGGGTGAGCAGTACTTC	CASSLGELAGEQYF
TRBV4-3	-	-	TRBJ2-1	TGCGCCAGCAGCCAAGACCCCTACGGATCCCTCAATGAGCAGTTCTTC	CASSQDPYGSLNEQFF
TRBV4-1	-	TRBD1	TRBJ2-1	TGCGCCAGCAGCCAAGACGGACAGGGGGGCTCCTACAATGAGCAGTTCTTC	CASSQDGQGGSYNEQFF
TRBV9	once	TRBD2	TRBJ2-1	TGTGCCAGCAGCCCTTTTGATAGCGGGTCCCTTGAGCAGTTCTTC	CASSPFDSGSLEQFF
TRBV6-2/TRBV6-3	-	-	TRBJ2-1	TGTGCCAGCAGCAGGTCCGGGTCAAGTGAGCAGTTCTTC	CASSRSGSSEQFF
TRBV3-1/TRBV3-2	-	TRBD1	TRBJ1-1	TGTGCCAGCAGCCAAATACAGGGGGTTGGTGAAGCTTTCTTT	CASSQIQGVGEAFF
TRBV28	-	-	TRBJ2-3	TGTGCCAGCAGTAATCGGGACACAGATACGCAGTATTTT	CASSNRDTDTQYF
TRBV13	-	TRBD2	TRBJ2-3	TGTGCCACCGGACTAGCCAGAGATACGCAGTATTTT	CATGLARDTQYF
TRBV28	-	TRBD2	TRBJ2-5	TGTGCCAGCAGTTTAAGCGGGAGAGGACAAGAGACCCAGTACTTC	CASSLSGRGQETQYF
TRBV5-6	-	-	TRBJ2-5	TGTGCCAGCAGCTTGGCGGGGTGGAAGGGCGAGACCCAGTACTTC	CASSLAGWKGETQYF
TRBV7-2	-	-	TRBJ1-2	TGTGCCAGCAGCTTAGCCTCACTCTATGGCTACACCTTC	CASSLASLYGYTF
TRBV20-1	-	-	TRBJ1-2	TGCAGTGCTAGTAGGATGGAAGGAGGGTATGGCTACACCTTC	CSASRMEGGYGYTF
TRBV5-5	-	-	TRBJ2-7	TGTGCCAGCAGCCCGGGGCCTAGCGAGATAACCCGGACCATCGAGCAGTACTTC	CASSPGPSEITRTIEQYF
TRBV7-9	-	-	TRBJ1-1	TGTGCCAGCAGCTTAGCCCCGGCAAGTGAAGCTTTCTTT	CASSLAPASEAFF
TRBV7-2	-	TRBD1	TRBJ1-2	TGTGCCAGCAGCTCTGTCACAGGGGGCAACTATGGCTACACCTTC	CASSSVTGGNYGYTF
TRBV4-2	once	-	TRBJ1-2	TGTGCCAGCAGCTGGAACGAGCGAGTGGACTATGGCTACACCTTC	CASSWNERVDYGYTF
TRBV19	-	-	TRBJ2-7	TGTGCCAGTAGTATACGGGAGTCATACGAGCAGTACTTT	CASSIRESYEQYF
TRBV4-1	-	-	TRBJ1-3	TGCGCCAGCAGCCAAGTGTCGGGACACGGAAACACCATATATTTT	CASSQVSGHGNTIYF
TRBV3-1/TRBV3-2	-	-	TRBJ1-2	TGTGCCAGCAGCGCGAAGGGAGGGGGATATGGCTACACCTTC	CASSAKGGGYGYTF
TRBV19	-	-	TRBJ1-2	TGTGCCAGTAGTATGTCCGGGGTCGGCTATGGCTACACCTTC	CASSMSGVGYGYTF
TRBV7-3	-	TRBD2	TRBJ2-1	TGTGCCAGCAGCACGGCGGGAGGTCTCTACAATGAGCAGTTCTTC	CASSTAGGLYNEQFF
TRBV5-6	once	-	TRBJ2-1	TGTGCCAGCAGGGAGACTACTTCTGAGCAGTTCTTC	CASRETTSEQFF
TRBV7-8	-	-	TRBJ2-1	TGTGCCAGCAGCTTAGCCCGACTTTACGGGGAGCAGTTCTTC	CASSLARLYGEQFF
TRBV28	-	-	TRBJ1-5	TGTGCCAGCAGTATAGCCCTTAGCAATCAGCCCCAGCATTTT	CASSIALSNQPQHF
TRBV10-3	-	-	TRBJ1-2	TGTGCCATCAGTGAGTCGAATCGGGGCTACACCTTC	CAISESNRGYTF
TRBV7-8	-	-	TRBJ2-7	TGTGCCAGCAGCTTAGCGCGTGGAGAGCAGTACTTC	CASSLARGEQYF
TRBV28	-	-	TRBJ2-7	TGTGCCAGCAGTCTAGGCCTGGCCTACGAGCAGTACTTC	CASSLGLAYEQYF
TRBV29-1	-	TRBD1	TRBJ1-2	TGCAGCTGCCCCGATACAGGGGGCAGTGACTACACCTTC	CSCPDTGGSDYTF
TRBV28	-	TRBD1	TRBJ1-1	TGTGCCAGTGCTCTGGACAGGGGCGGCACTGAAGCTTTCTTT	CASALDRGGTEAFF
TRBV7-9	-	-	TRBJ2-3	TGTGCCAGCAGCTTCTCAGATACGCAGTATTTT	CASSFSDTQYF
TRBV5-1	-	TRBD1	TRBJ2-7	TGCGCCAGCAGCTCGGGACAGGGCCACGAGCAGTACTTC	CASSSGQGHEQYF
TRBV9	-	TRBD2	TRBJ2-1	TGTGCCAGCAGCGTAAGGACTAGCGGGAGGGCCTTTTGCAATGAGCAGTTCTTC	CASSVRTSGRAFCNEQFF
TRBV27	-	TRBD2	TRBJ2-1	TGTGCCAGCAGTTTTACAGGACTAGCGGGAGGCAATGAGCAGTTCTTC	CASSFTGLAGGNEQFF
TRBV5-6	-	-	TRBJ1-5	TGTGCCAGCAGCTTTCTGAGGGGTCAGCCCCAGCATTTT	CASSFLRGQPQHF
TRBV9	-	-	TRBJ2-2	TGTGCCAGCAGCCCCCGCGTGGATATGAACACCGGGGAGCTGTTTTTT	CASSPRVDMNTGELFF
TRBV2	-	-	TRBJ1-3	TGTGCCAGCAACGGGGCAGGACGAGATTCTGGAAACACCATATATTTT	CASNGAGRDSGNTIYF